The 6 T cell receptor beta chains presented below share a single source sample, sequenced in a study of OX40 agonist ivuxolimab in advanced cancers. Measured with immunoSEQ multiplex PCR; TCRdb has only the in-frame clones, and not every one. The sample holds over 55,000 clones, over 75% seen once. The source was CD4+ or CD8+ T cells sorted from blood, collected in a trial of the OX40 agonist ivuxolimab. The receptors come from an adult with an advanced solid tumor such as melanoma, head and neck, liver or kidney cancer.

This clone was seen just once. The chain recombines TRBV2 with TRBJ2-3; D is ambiguous. Germline loops: CDR1 SNHLY, CDR2 FYNNEI. Trimming removed 9 bases from V and 0 bases from J, with 13 bases in between. The CDR3 runs 14 residues. Written as DNA, the CDR3 is TGTGCCAGTTCAGAAAATATAAGCACAGATACGCAGTATTTT. Protein product: CASSENISTDTQYF.

The chain employs TRBV7-9 and TRBJ2-3; 9 bases line up with TRBD2. With V trimmed by 2 bases and J by 2 bases, 5 bases remained unmatched. Germline CDR1 and CDR2: SEHNR and FQNEAQ (reference sequence). The CDR3 is made up of 16 amino acids. The CDR3 region has the DNA TGTGCCAGCAGCTTAAGGTCTAGCGGGGTCACAGATACGCAGTATTTT. Translated: CASSLRSSGVTDTQYF.

The V gene is TRBV9, the J gene TRBJ2-3; tentative D call: TRBD2 (6 bases). The CDR3 loop spans 15 amino acids. Trimming took off 0 bases at V and 6 bases at J, with 14 bases between the two ends. CDR1 SGDLS and CDR2 YYNGEE come from the germline V gene. CDR3 DNA sequence: TGTGCCAGCAGCGTAGAGTCGGGGAGGTGGGATACGCAGTATTTT. Its protein product is CASSVESGRWDTQYF.

The V gene is TRBV2, the J gene TRBJ2-5; possible D gene TRBD1, 5 bases. Germline V lookup: CDR1 SNHLY, CDR2 FYNNEI. V was clipped by 5 bases and J by 5 bases, with 12 bases between them. The CDR3 contains 13 residues. The CDR3: CASSLMGQETQYF. DNA for the CDR3: TGTGCCAGCAGTCTTATGGGGCAGGAGACCCAGTACTTC.

This clone was observed a single time. The rearrangement uses TRBV19 and TRBJ2-5, with D tentatively TRBD1 or TRBD2 (6 bases each). The germline CDR1 and CDR2 sequences are LNHDA and SQIVND (reference sequence). The CDR3 runs 15 residues. V was clipped by 4 bases and J by 6 bases, with 18 bases between them. The CDR3 spells CASSSLGGRQKTQYF. CDR3 bases: TGTGCCAGTAGTAGCCTGGGGGGCCGGCAAAAGACCCAGTACTTC.

The chain links TRBV19 to TRBJ1-1, with 7 bases fitting TRBD1. The CDR3 loop spans 13 amino acids. The V and J ends lost 8 bases and 4 bases, in that order; junction bases with no gene match: 7. Germline CDR1 is LNHDA and CDR2 is SQIVND (reference sequence). The CDR3 region is CASLTGKGTEAFF. The CDR3 region has the DNA TGTGCCAGTCTGACAGGGAAAGGCACTGAAGCTTTCTTT.